This record looks at one T cell receptor beta chain sequence and its context. Its antigen remains unidentified. The data were taken from a study of identical twins. TCRdb processed the 5' RACE reads anew with MiXCR; each CDR3 protein has one entry. The sample comprises hundreds of thousands of distinct CDR3 sequences, roughly 12% of which are singletons, and about 1.6% rests with the top ten. No donor was unhealthy or non-Caucasian. Study results and limitations: Models, which agreed with sharing between unrelated individuals, nonetheless underestimated the out-of-frame TCR alpha sharing seen in monozygotic twins. The more abundant beta clonotypes in cord blood had fewer insertions, and memory repertoires did not show this.

After removal of 4 bases from V and 5 bases from J, the junction contained 6 bases not matched to a gene. In germline, CDR1 is SGHRS, CDR2 YFSETQ. The CDR3 is 15 residues long. The data also belong to a second study, concerning yellow fever vaccine responses in identical twins.

The clonotype comes from a woman between 18 and 29 years old in good health. Sequences were obtained from PBMCs. The V call is TRBV5-1, the J call TRBJ2-2, with 9 nucleotides matching TRBD1. The CDR3 protein is CASSTNRGQTGELFF. The CDR3 coding sequence is TGCGCCAGCAGCACAAACAGGGGGCAAACCGGGGAGCTGTTTTTT.